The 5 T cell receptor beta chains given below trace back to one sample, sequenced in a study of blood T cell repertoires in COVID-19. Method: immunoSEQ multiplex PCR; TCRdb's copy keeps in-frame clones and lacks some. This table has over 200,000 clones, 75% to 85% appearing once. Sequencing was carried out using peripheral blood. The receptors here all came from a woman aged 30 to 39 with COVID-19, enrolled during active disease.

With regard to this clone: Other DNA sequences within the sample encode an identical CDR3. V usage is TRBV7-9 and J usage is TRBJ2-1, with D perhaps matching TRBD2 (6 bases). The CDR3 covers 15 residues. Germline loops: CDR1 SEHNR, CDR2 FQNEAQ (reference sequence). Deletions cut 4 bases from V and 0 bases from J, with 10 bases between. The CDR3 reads CASSSSESSYNEQFF. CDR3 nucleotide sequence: TGTGCCAGCAGCTCTAGCGAGAGCTCCTACAATGAGCAGTTCTTC.

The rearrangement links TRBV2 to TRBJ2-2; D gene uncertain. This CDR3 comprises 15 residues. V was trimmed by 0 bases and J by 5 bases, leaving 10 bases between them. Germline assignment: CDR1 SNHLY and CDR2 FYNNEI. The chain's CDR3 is CASSEALSPTGELFF. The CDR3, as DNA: TGTGCCAGCAGTGAAGCCCTTAGCCCTACCGGGGAGCTGTTTTTT.

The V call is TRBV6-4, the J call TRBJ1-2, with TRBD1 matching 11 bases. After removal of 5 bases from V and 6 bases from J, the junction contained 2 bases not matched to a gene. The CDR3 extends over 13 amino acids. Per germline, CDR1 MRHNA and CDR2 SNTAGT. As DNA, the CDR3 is TGTGCCAGCAGTCGGGACAGGGGGGATGGCTACACCTTC. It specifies CASSRDRGDGYTF.

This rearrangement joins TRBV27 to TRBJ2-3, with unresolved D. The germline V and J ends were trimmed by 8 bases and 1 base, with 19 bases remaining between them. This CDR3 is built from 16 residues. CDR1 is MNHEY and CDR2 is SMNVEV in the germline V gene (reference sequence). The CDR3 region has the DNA TGTGCCAGCTCCCCCGAGGCGGTACTACGCACAGATACGCAGTATTTT. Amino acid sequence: CASSPEAVLRTDTQYF.

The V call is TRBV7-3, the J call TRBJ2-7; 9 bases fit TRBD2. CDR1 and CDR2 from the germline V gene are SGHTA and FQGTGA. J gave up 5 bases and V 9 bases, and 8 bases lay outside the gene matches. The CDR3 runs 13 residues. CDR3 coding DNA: TGTGCCAGTGCAGGTAGCGGGGGCCACGAGCAGTACTTC. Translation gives CASAGSGGHEQYF.